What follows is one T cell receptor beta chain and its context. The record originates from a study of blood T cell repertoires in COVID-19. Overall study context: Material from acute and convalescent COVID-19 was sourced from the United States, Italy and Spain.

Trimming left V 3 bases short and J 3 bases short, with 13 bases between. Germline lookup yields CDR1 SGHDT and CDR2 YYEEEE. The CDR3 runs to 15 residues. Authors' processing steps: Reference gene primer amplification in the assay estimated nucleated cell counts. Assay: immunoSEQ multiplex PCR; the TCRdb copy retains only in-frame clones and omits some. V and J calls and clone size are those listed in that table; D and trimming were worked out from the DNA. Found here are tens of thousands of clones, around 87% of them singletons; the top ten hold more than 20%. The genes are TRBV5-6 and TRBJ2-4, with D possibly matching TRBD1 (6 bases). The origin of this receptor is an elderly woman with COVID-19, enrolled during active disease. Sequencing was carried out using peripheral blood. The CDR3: CASSSLQGDKNIQYF. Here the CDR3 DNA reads TGTGCCAGCAGCTCACTACAGGGTGACAAAAACATTCAGTACTTC.